Listed below are T cell receptor beta chains from one sample, sequenced in a study of CD8+ T cells in alopecia areata. This table comes from immunoSEQ multiplex PCR, and its TCRdb copy is limited to in-frame clones, with some not included. The data show 80,000 to 100,000 clones, under 45% seen once. Sample: CD4+ T cells sorted from blood. The source is a human donor with alopecia areata. Both conserved end residues are part of each CDR3. The order of the fields is clone size, V gene, J gene, D gene, CDR3 DNA, CDR3 protein. A D gene is named only where the DNA matches it firmly. Rows give clone size only sometimes, using once, few, many, or a class for an expanded clone.

>NA|TRBV4-1|TRBJ2-1|NA
TGCGCCAGCAGCCAAGACAGGGAGGACTACAATGAGCAGTTCTTC
CASSQDREDYNEQFF
>NA|TRBV29-1|TRBJ2-1|NA
TGCAGCGTCGGGACCTCCTACAATGAGCAGTTCTTC
CSVGTSYNEQFF
>once|TRBV4-1|TRBJ2-5|TRBD2
TGCGCCAGCAGCCAAGATATACGGGAGGCCCAGTACTTC
CASSQDIREAQYF
>few|TRBV7-2|TRBJ2-7|NA
TGTGCCAGCAGCTCGGGACTTTACGAGCAGTACTTC
CASSSGLYEQYF
>NA|TRBV14|TRBJ2-5|NA
TGTGCCAGCAGCCAAGATCGAGCAGGGAGACTCAAAGAGACCCAGTACTTC
CASSQDRAGRLKETQYF
>few|TRBV23-1|TRBJ2-3|TRBD1
TGCGCCAGCAGTCAATCCCGAGGGACAGGGGGCACAGATACGCAGTATTTT
CASSQSRGTGGTDTQYF
>NA|TRBV4-3|TRBJ1-1|NA
TGCGCCAGCAGCCAAGATTGGGTGAACACTGAAGCTTTCTTT
CASSQDWVNTEAFF
>NA|TRBV30|TRBJ1-5|NA
TGTGCCTGGAGTGGGGGGGACCCTGATCAGCCCCAGCATTTT
CAWSGGDPDQPQHF
>NA|TRBV7-9|TRBJ2-6|NA
TGTGCCAGCAGCTTCGGTGGCTCTGGGGCCAACGTCCTGACTTTC
CASSFGGSGANVLTF
>NA|TRBV29-1|TRBJ2-7|NA
TGCAGCGTTCTTCATAGCTACGAGCAGTACTTC
CSVLHSYEQYF
>few|TRBV2|TRBJ1-1|NA
TGTGCCAGCAGTCCCGGGACGTTGCCCCGGGCTTTCTTT
CASSPGTLPRAFF
>NA|TRBV29-1|TRBJ2-1|TRBD2
TGCAGCGTCGCACCCCGACTAGCGGACAATGAGCAGTTCTTC
CSVAPRLADNEQFF
>NA|TRBV6-6|TRBJ1-1|NA
TGTGCCAGCAGTCCGAACACTGAAGCTTTCTTT
CASSPNTEAFF
>NA|TRBV30|TRBJ1-4|NA
TGTGCCTGGAGGGACGACAGAAAACTGTTTTTT
CAWRDDRKLFF
>NA|TRBV4-2|TRBJ2-7|NA
TGTGCCAGCAGCCATATTTTCGGGGCCACCTCCTACGAGCAGTACTTC
CASSHIFGATSYEQYF
>NA|TRBV5-6|TRBJ1-1|NA
TGTGCCAGCAGTCGTTGGGCGATCCGGCATGAAGCTTTCTTT
CASSRWAIRHEAFF
>few|TRBV7-9|TRBJ1-3|NA
TGTGCCAGCAGCTTAGGACAGAACGGAAACACCATATATTTT
CASSLGQNGNTIYF
>NA|TRBV28|TRBJ2-5|NA
TGTGCCAGCAGTGTGGGACGGCAAGAGACCCAGTACTTC
CASSVGRQETQYF
>NA|TRBV30|TRBJ2-7|NA
TGTGCCTGGGGGCGGAGGGGGCAGGGCTACGAGCAGTACTTC
CAWGRRGQGYEQYF
>NA|TRBV5-1|TRBJ2-2|NA
TGCGCCAGCAGCTTGGGACACGGGGAGCTGTTTTTT
CASSLGHGELFF
>NA|TRBV30|TRBJ1-5|NA
TGTGCCTGGAGTACAGACAGGAATGATCAGCCCCAGCATTTT
CAWSTDRNDQPQHF
>NA|TRBV29-1|TRBJ2-7|NA
TGCAGCGTTGAAACGGCCTCCTACGAGCAGTACTTC
CSVETASYEQYF
>few|TRBV29-1|TRBJ2-5|NA
TGCAGCGTTGCCGCAAGCAAAGAGACCCAGTACTTC
CSVAASKETQYF